These T cell receptor beta chains were read from a single sample in a study of blood T cell repertoires in COVID-19. Repertoires were generated with immunoSEQ multiplex PCR, while TCRdb's copy carries only in-frame clones and drops some. The sample shows some 140,000 clones, around 86% of them seen only once. Sequenced sample: peripheral blood. These receptors came from a woman in her fifties or sixties who had recovered from COVID-19. The CDR3 runs from the conserved cysteine through the conserved F or W. D genes are given only for firm matches. Clone size is not always given. Where it is, it says once, few, many or a class for expanded clones.

D gene,V gene,clone size,J gene,CDR3 DNA,CDR3 protein
.,TRBV6-5,once,TRBJ2-7,TGTGCCAGCACCGAGAGTCGCTACGAGCAGTACTTC,CASTESRYEQYF
TRBD1,TRBV7-8,.,TRBJ1-6,TGTGCCAGCAGCTTAAATTCAGGGGGGTATTCACCCCTCCACTTT,CASSLNSGGYSPLHF
TRBD1,TRBV15,.,TRBJ2-1,TGTGCCACCCGGACCGCAGGGGGCCAATACAATGAGCAGTTCTTC,CATRTAGGQYNEQFF
.,TRBV3-1/TRBV3-2,.,TRBJ1-3,TGTGCCAGCAGCCACGGGACACGCTCTGGAAACACCATATATTTT,CASSHGTRSGNTIYF
.,TRBV6-6,.,TRBJ2-1,TGTGCCAGCAGACAGGGTAGGCGTGAGCAGTTCTTC,CASRQGRREQFF
TRBD2,TRBV27,.,TRBJ2-3,TGTGCCAGCAGTTTAGGGAGACGGGGGGTTGGAACAGATACGCAGTATTTT,CASSLGRRGVGTDTQYF
TRBD1,TRBV5-4,.,TRBJ1-1,TGTGCCAGCAGCTCGGAGGGGACAGGGGTCACTGAAGCTTTCTTT,CASSSEGTGVTEAFF
TRBD1,TRBV6-5,few,TRBJ2-1,TGTGCCAGCAGCCGGAGACAGGGGTCGAATGAGCAGTTCTTC,CASSRRQGSNEQFF
.,TRBV2,.,TRBJ1-2,TGTGCCAGCAAAAGGACAGTGAACTATGGCTACACCTTC,CASKRTVNYGYTF
.,TRBV2,few,TRBJ2-3,TGTGCCAGCACCCAACAGTATTTT,CASTQQYF
.,TRBV11-2,.,TRBJ1-4,TGTGCCAGCAGCTTAACAGGGATTATTAATGAAAAACTGTTTTTT,CASSLTGIINEKLFF
.,TRBV6-6,.,TRBJ2-5,TGTGCCAGCAGTGGGGACATTGAGGAGACCCAGTACTTC,CASSGDIEETQYF
TRBD2,TRBV7-2,.,TRBJ2-3,TGTGCCAGCAGCTACCGACTAGCGGATGCAGATACGCAGTATTTT,CASSYRLADADTQYF
.,TRBV19,few,TRBJ1-3,TGTGCCAGTAGGAGGGGGACCTCTGGAAACACCATATATTTT,CASRRGTSGNTIYF
.,TRBV30,few,TRBJ1-6,TGTGCCTCTCAGGACTCCTATAATTCACCCCTCCACTTT,CASQDSYNSPLHF
.,TRBV18,.,TRBJ1-5,TGTGCCAGCTCACCCGGGTACAATCAGCCCCAGCATTTT,CASSPGYNQPQHF
.,TRBV5-1,.,TRBJ1-3,TGCGCCAGCAGCGGTTCGGGGGGGGCGAGGACTGGAAACACCATATATTTT,CASSGSGGARTGNTIYF
.,TRBV27,.,TRBJ2-7,TGTGCCAGCAGTTTCGACAGGTTGTCCTACGAGCAGTACTTC,CASSFDRLSYEQYF
TRBD2,TRBV4-1,.,TRBJ2-7,TGCGCCAGCAGCCAAAGGAGCGGGAGGGAAACAGGGCAGTACTTC,CASSQRSGRETGQYF
.,TRBV4-2,few,TRBJ2-1,TGTGCCAGCAGCCGCCAGTACAATGAGCAGTTCTTC,CASSRQYNEQFF
TRBD2,TRBV27,.,TRBJ2-7,TGTGCCAGCAGAGGGACTAGCGGGAAGTGGGAGCAGTACTTC,CASRGTSGKWEQYF
TRBD2,TRBV6-5,.,TRBJ2-7,TGTGCCAGCAGTTCTCGGACTAGCGGGAGTTCCTACGAGCAGTACTTC,CASSSRTSGSSYEQYF
.,TRBV7-2,.,TRBJ1-5,TGTGCCAGCAGCCTCCGAGACAGTTTAAATCAGCCCCAGCATTTT,CASSLRDSLNQPQHF
TRBD2,TRBV5-8,.,TRBJ2-1,TGTGCCAGCAGCGAAACGACACTAGCGGGAGTTGCCAATGAGCAGTTCTTC,CASSETTLAGVANEQFF
.,TRBV5-4,few,TRBJ2-1,TGTGCCAGCAGCTTGGACCTAGCGAGCAATGAGCAGTTCTTC,CASSLDLASNEQFF
.,TRBV18,.,TRBJ2-1,TGTGCCAGCCCACCAGCTCCTTTTAGGGGGAAAAGAGGCAATGAGCAGTTCTTC,CASPPAPFRGKRGNEQFF
.,TRBV7-9,.,TRBJ2-1,TGTGCCAGCAGCCCCCGACTCGTCTACAATGAGCAGTTCTTC,CASSPRLVYNEQFF
TRBD1,TRBV29-1,.,TRBJ2-3,TGCAGCGTTGAGGAGACAGGGGCGAGCACAGATACGCAGTATTTT,CSVEETGASTDTQYF
.,TRBV5-1,.,TRBJ1-1,TGCGCCAGCAGCTTGGCCCTCCTCACTGAAGCTTTCTTT,CASSLALLTEAFF
TRBD2,TRBV7-3,.,TRBJ2-6,TGTGCCAGCAGCCCAAGTGGGACTAGCGAAAGCTCTGGGGCCAACGTCCTGACTTTC,CASSPSGTSESSGANVLTF
TRBD2,TRBV7-9,few,TRBJ2-3,TGTGCCAGCAGCTTAGCCGGGACTAGTCAGTATTTT,CASSLAGTSQYF
TRBD2,TRBV2,.,TRBJ2-7,TGTGCCAGCAGCCTGGGACTAGCGGTATACGAGCAGTACTTC,CASSLGLAVYEQYF
TRBD2,TRBV7-9,.,TRBJ2-1,TGTGCCAGCAGCCGACCTGGGACTAGCCGCGCTGAGCAGTTCTTC,CASSRPGTSRAEQFF
TRBD1,TRBV5-6,few,TRBJ1-1,TGTGCCAGCAGCTTGGGCAGGGGGCCGGCTGAAGCTTTCTTT,CASSLGRGPAEAFF
.,TRBV28,.,TRBJ1-3,TGTGCCAGCAGTTATTCTTCTGGAAACACCATATATTTT,CASSYSSGNTIYF
.,TRBV28,.,TRBJ2-5,TGTGCCAGCAGTCCGTCAGAGGGCCTCGAGTTAGCAGAGACCCAGTACTTC,CASSPSEGLELAETQYF
.,TRBV6-7,.,TRBJ1-5,TGTGCCGGTCCATTCAGGGGCAGCAATCAGCCCCAGCATTTT,CAGPFRGSNQPQHF
.,TRBV7-2,once,TRBJ2-1,TGTGCCAGCAGCCCTGATCCTAGTGTCGAGCAGTTCTTC,CASSPDPSVEQFF
TRBD1,TRBV28,.,TRBJ2-1,TGTGCCAGCAGCTCCCCTGCCCAGGGACAGTACAATGAGCAGTTCTTC,CASSSPAQGQYNEQFF
.,TRBV5-5,.,TRBJ1-3,TGTGCCAGCAGCTTGGAGCCCACTCGTATTGGAAACACCATATATTTT,CASSLEPTRIGNTIYF
TRBD1,TRBV30,.,TRBJ1-1,TGTGCCTCAAACCGGGACAGTTTCACTGAAGCTTTCTTT,CASNRDSFTEAFF
.,TRBV11-2,.,TRBJ1-2,TGTGCCAGCAGCTCTTGGGTCGAGGGTGGCTACACCTTC,CASSSWVEGGYTF
.,TRBV18,.,TRBJ2-2,TGTGCCAGCTCACCACCGTCCCTAGACAGCGGGGAGCTGTTTTTT,CASSPPSLDSGELFF
TRBD1,TRBV18,.,TRBJ2-3,TGTGCCAGCTCATCCGGACAGGGGAGAGCAGATACGCAGTATTTT,CASSSGQGRADTQYF
TRBD2,TRBV7-2,.,TRBJ2-1,TGTGCCAGCAGCCGCCCCGCTTTGCGGGGGGACAATGAGCAGTTCTTC,CASSRPALRGDNEQFF
.,TRBV11-3,.,TRBJ2-4,TGTGCCAGCAGCTTAGCTCCCAGAGGTTCCAAAAACATTCAGTACTTC,CASSLAPRGSKNIQYF
TRBD1,TRBV14,many,TRBJ2-1,TGTGCCAGCAGCCAAGTTCCGGGACAGGGTGACAATGAGCAGTTCTTC,CASSQVPGQGDNEQFF
.,TRBV6-5,many,TRBJ2-2,TGTGCCAGCAGTTCAGGGGCGAACACCGGGGAGCTGTTTTTT,CASSSGANTGELFF
.,TRBV2,once,TRBJ2-6,TGTGCCAGCAGTCCAACTGGGGCCAACGTCCTGACTTTC,CASSPTGANVLTF
.,TRBV30,.,TRBJ2-1,TGTGCCTGGAGTGTACGAGGGAACAATGAGCAGTTCTTC,CAWSVRGNNEQFF
.,TRBV7-2,.,TRBJ1-6,TGTGCCAGCAGCTTAGCGGGCAGGGCGAGCTCCTATAATTCACCCCTCCACTTT,CASSLAGRASSYNSPLHF
.,TRBV15,.,TRBJ2-3,TGTGCCACCAGCAGAGAAAATCCAGGGGATCCAGATACGCAGTATTTT,CATSRENPGDPDTQYF
TRBD2,TRBV28,.,TRBJ2-1,TGTGCCAGCAGCGGGACTAACTATAACAATGAGCAGTTCTTC,CASSGTNYNNEQFF
.,TRBV5-1,.,TRBJ2-5,TGCGCCAGCAGCTTGATGGGACAACCCCAAGAGACCCAGTACTTC,CASSLMGQPQETQYF